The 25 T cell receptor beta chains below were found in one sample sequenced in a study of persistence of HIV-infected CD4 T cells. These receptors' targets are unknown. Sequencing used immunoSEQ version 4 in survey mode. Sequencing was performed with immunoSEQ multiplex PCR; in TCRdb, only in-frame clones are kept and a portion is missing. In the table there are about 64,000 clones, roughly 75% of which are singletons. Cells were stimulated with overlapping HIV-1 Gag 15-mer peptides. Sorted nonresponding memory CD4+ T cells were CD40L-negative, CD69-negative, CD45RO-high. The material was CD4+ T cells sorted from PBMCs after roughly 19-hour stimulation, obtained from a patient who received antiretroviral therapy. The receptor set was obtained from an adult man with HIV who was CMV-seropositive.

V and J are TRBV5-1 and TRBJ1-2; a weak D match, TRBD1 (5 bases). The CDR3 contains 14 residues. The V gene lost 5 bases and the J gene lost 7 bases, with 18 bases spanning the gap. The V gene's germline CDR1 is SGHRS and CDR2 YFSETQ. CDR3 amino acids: CASSLDQGTVGYTF. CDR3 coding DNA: TGCGCCAGCAGTCTAGACCAGGGTACCGTTGGCTACACCTTC.

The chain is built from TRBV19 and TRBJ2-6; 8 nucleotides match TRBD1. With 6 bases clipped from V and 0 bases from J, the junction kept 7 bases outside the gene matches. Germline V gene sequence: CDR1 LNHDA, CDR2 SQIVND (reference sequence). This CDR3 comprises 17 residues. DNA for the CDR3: TGTGCCAGTAGCCGTAGGACAGGGCCCTCTGGGGCCAACGTCCTGACTTTC. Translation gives CASSRRTGPSGANVLTF. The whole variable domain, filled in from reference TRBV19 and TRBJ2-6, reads DGGITQSPKYLFRKEGQNVTLSCEQNLNHDAMYWYRQDPGQGLRLIYYSQIVNDFQKGDIAEGYSVSREKKESFPLTVTSAQKNPTAFYLCASSRRTGPSGANVLTFGAGSRLTVL.

The CDR3 region has the DNA TGCGCCAGCAGCTCAGGAGAACTAGCGGACAATGAGCAGTTCTTC. Residues: CASSSGELADNEQFF. The chain carries TRBV5-1 and TRBJ2-1; 8 bases map to TRBD2. With V trimmed by 3 bases and J by 5 bases, 7 bases remained unmatched. Per the germline V gene, CDR1 is SGHRS and CDR2 is YFSETQ. This CDR3 region has 15 residues.

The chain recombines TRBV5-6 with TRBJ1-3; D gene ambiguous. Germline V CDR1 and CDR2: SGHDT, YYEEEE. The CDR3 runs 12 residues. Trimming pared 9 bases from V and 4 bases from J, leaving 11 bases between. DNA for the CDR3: TGTGCCACATCAGGCAACGGAAACACCATATATTTT. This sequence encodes CATSGNGNTIYF.

The CDR3 protein is CASSLGTSGLNTQYF. The CDR3 nucleotides are TGCGCCAGCAGCTTGGGGACTAGCGGGCTAAATACGCAGTATTTT. The rearrangement uses TRBV5-1 and TRBJ2-3; 11 bases line up with TRBD2. This CDR3 is 15 amino acids long. The junction had 4 bases not matched to a gene; V was cut back by 0 bases and J by 7 bases. Germline-derived CDR1 and CDR2 are SGHRS and YFSETQ.

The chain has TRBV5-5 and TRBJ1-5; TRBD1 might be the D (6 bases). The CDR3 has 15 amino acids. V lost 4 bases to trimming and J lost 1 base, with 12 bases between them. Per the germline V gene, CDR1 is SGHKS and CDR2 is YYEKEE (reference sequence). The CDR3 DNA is TGTGCCAGCAGCGCCGGGACACTAAGCAATCAGCCCCAGCATTTT. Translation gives CASSAGTLSNQPQHF. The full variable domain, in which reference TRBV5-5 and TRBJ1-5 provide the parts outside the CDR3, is DAGVTQSPTHLIKTRGQQVTLRCSPISGHKSVSWYQQVLGQGPQFIFQYYEKEERGRGNFPDRFSARQFPNYSSELNVNALLLGDSALYLCASSAGTLSNQPQHFGDGTRLSIL.

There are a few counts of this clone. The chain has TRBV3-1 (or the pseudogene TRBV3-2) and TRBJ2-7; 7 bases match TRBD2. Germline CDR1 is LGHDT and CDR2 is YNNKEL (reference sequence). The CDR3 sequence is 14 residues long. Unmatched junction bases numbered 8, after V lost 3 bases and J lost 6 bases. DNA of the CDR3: TGTGCCAGCAGCCACGGCGGGGGAGTAAGCGAGCAGTACTTC. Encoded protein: CASSHGGGVSEQYF.

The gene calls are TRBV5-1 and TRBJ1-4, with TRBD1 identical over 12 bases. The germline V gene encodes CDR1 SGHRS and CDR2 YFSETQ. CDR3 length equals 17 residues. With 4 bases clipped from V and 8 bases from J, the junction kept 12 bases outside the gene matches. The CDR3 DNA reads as TGCGCCAGCAGCCCCGTGGGGACAGGGGGCTACAGGGAAAAACTGTTTTTT. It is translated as CASSPVGTGGYREKLFF. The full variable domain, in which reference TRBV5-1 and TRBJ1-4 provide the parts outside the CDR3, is KAGVTQTPRYLIKTRGQQVTLSCSPISGHRSVSWYQQTPGQGLQFLFEYFSETQRNKGNFPGRFSGRQFSNSRSEMNVSTLELGDSALYLCASSPVGTGGYREKLFFGSGTQLSVL.

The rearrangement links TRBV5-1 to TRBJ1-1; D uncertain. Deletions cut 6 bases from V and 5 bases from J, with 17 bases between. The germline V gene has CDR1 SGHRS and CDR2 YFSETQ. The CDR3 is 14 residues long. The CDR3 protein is CASTLQADGTEAFF. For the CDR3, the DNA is TGCGCCAGCACCCTTCAGGCGGATGGAACTGAAGCTTTCTTT.

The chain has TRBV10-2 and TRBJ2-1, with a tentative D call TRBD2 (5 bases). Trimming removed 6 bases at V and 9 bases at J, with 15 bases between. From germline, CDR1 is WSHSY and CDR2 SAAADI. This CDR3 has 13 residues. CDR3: CASRTSSGIEQFF. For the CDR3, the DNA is TGCGCCAGCAGAACTTCGTCCGGGATTGAGCAGTTCTTC.

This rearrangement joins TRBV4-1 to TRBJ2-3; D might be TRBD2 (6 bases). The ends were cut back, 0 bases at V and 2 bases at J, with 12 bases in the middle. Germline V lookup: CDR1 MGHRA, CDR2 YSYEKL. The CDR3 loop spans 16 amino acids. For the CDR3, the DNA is TGCGCCAGCAGCCAAGACAGGCGGGGCCCCACAGATACGCAGTATTTT. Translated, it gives CASSQDRRGPTDTQYF.

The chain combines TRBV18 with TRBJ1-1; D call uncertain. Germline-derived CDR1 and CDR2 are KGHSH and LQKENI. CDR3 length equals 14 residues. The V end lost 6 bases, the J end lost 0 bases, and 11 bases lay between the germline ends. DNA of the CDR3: TGTGCCAGCTCTCAAGGATACATGAACACTGAAGCTTTCTTT. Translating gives CASSQGYMNTEAFF.

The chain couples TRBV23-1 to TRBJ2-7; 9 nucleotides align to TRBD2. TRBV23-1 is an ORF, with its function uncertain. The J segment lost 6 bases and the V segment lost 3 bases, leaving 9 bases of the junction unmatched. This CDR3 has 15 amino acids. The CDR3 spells CASSHWGKRGAEQYF. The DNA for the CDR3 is TGCGCCAGCAGTCATTGGGGCAAGCGGGGGGCCGAGCAGTACTTC.

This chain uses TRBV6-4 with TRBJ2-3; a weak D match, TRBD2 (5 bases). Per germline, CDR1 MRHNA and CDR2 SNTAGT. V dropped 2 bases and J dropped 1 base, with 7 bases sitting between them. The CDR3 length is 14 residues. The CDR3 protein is CASSDRSGTDTQYF. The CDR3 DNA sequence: TGTGCCAGCAGTGACCGTAGCGGCACAGATACGCAGTATTTT.

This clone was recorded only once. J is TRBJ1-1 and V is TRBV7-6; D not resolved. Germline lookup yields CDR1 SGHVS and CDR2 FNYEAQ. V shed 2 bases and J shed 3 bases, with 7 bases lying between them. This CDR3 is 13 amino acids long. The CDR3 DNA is TGTGCCAGCAGCTTATACAGAGACACTGAAGCTTTCTTT. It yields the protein CASSLYRDTEAFF. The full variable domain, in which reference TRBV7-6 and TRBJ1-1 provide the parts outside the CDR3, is GAGVSQSPRYKVTKRGQDVALRCDPISGHVSLYWYRQALGQGPEFLTYFNYEAQQDKSGLPNDRFSAERPEGSISTLTIQRTEQRDSAMYRCASSLYRDTEAFFGQGTRLTVV.

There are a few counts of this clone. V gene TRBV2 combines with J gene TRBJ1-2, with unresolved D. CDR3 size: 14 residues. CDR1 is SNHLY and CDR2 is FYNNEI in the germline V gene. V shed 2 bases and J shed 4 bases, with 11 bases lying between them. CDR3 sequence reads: CASSERAPSYGYTF. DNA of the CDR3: TGTGCCAGCAGTGAAAGGGCACCTAGCTATGGCTACACCTTC.

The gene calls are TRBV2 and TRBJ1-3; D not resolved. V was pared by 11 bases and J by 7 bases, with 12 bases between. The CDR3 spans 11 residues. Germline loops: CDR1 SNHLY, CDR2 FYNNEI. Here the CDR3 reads CAASRMNTIYF. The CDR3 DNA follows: TGTGCCGCCTCTAGGATGAACACCATATATTTT. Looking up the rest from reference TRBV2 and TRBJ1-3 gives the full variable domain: EPEVTQTPSHQVTQMGQEVILRCVPISNHLYFYWYRQILGQKVEFLVSFYNNEISEKSEIFDDQFSVERPDGSNFTLKIRSTKLEDSAMYFCAASRMNTIYFGEGSWLTVV.

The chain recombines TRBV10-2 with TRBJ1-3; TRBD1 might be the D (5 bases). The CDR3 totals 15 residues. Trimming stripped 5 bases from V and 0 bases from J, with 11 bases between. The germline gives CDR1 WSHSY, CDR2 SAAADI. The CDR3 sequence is CASSWGGLSGNTIYF. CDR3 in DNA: TGCGCCAGCAGTTGGGGCGGGCTCTCTGGAAACACCATATATTTT.

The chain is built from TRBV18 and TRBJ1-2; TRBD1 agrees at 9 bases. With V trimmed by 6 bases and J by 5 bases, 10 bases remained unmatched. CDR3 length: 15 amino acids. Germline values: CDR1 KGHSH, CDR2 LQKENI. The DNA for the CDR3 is TGTGCCAGCTCCCCCATTACAGGGGGCGAGTATGGCTACACCTTC. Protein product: CASSPITGGEYGYTF.

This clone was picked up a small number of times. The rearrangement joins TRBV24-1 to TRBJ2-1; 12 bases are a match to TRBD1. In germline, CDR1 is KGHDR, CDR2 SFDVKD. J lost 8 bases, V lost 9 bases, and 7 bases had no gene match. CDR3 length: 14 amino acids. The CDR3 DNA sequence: TGTGCCACCTCTACGGGACAGGGGGCCGATGAGCAGTTCTTC. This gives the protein CATSTGQGADEQFF.

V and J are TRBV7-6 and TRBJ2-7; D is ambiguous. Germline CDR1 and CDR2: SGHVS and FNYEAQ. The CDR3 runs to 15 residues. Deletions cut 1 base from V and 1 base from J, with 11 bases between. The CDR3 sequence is CASSLGSPGSYEQYF. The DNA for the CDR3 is TGTGCCAGCAGCTTAGGATCGCCGGGTTCCTACGAGCAGTACTTC. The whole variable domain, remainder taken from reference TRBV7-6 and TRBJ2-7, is GAGVSQSPRYKVTKRGQDVALRCDPISGHVSLYWYRQALGQGPEFLTYFNYEAQQDKSGLPNDRFSAERPEGSISTLTIQRTEQRDSAMYRCASSLGSPGSYEQYFGPGTRLTVT.

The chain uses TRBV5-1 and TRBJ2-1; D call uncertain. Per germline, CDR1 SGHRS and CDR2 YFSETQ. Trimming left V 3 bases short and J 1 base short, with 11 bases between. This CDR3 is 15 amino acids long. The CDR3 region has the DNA TGCGCCAGCAGCTCTTCGGCCAGGTCCTACAATGAGCAGTTCTTC. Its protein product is CASSSSARSYNEQFF.

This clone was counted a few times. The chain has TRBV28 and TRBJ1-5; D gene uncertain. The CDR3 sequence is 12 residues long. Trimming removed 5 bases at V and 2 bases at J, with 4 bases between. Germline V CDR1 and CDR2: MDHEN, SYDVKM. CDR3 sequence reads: CASSIGNQPQHF. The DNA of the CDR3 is TGTGCCAGCAGTATAGGCAATCAGCCCCAGCATTTT.

CDR3: CASSRAGTGLLGAFF. The CDR3 nucleotides read TGTGCCAGCAGTCGAGCCGGGACGGGCCTTCTCGGAGCTTTCTTT. This chain connects TRBV28 to TRBJ1-1, with D maybe TRBD1 (5 bases). V dropped 5 bases and J dropped 10 bases, with 23 bases sitting between them. Germline lookup yields CDR1 MDHEN and CDR2 SYDVKM. The CDR3 sequence is 15 residues long.

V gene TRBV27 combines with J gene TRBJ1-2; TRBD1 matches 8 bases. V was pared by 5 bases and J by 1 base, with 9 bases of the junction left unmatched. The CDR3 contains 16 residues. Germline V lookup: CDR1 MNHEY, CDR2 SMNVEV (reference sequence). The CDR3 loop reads CASSARQGTGNYGYTF. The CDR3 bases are TGTGCCAGCAGTGCCCGACAGGGGACGGGTAACTATGGCTACACCTTC.